This passage covers 28 T cell receptor beta chains from one sample sequenced in a study of cytomegalovirus exposure and HLA in healthy donors. PCR involved 60 Vbeta and 13 Jbeta primers. Assay used: immunoSEQ multiplex PCR; TCRdb lists only in-frame clones, some missing. The sample has about 55,000 clones, around 82% seen once; the top ten hold 1.4% to 1.5%. The sequencing sample was made of PBMCs. The receptor source for this set is a female donor in good health and CMV-seronegative.

This sequence joins TRBV6-1 and TRBJ1-3, with TRBD1 matching over 7 bases. The CDR3 is 15 residues long. J was trimmed by 0 bases and V by 9 bases; bases with no gene match: 8. Germline CDR1 is MNHNS and CDR2 is SASEGT. The CDR3 reads CASADRPHSGNTIYF. The CDR3 region has the DNA TGTGCCAGTGCGGACAGGCCACACTCTGGAAACACCATATATTTT.

The rearrangement joins TRBV7-6 to TRBJ2-7; TRBD1 might be the D (5 bases). The CDR3 length is 14 residues. CDR1 SGHVS and CDR2 FNYEAQ come from the germline V gene. The germline V and J ends were trimmed by 0 bases and 3 bases, with 9 bases remaining between them. The CDR3 bases are TGTGCCAGCAGCTTAGCGGTCCAGGGCTACGAGCAGTACTTC. It is translated as CASSLAVQGYEQYF.

This rearrangement joins TRBV30 to TRBJ2-3; 9 bases are shared with TRBD1. The trim removed 2 bases at V and 4 bases at J, leaving 7 bases unmatched. The CDR3 extends over 15 amino acids. Per the germline V gene, CDR1 is GTSNPN and CDR2 is SVGIG (reference sequence). CDR3 residues: CAWSIGTGSSDTQYF. DNA of the CDR3: TGTGCCTGGAGTATAGGGACAGGGTCGTCAGATACGCAGTATTTT.

The V call is TRBV15, the J call TRBJ1-6, with D uncertain. CDR3 size: 14 residues. Germline loops: CDR1 LNHNV, CDR2 YYDKDF (reference sequence). V was shortened by 0 bases and J by 2 bases, with 2 bases between the two germline ends. CDR3 amino acids: CATSRDTYNSPLHF. The DNA of the CDR3 is TGTGCCACCAGCAGAGATACCTATAATTCACCCCTCCACTTT. Drawing the rest from reference TRBV15 and TRBJ1-6, the complete variable domain is DAMVIQNPRYQVTQFGKPVTLSCSQTLNHNVMYWYQQKSSQAPKLLFHYYDKDFNNEADTPDNFQSRRPNTSFCFLDIRSPGLGDTAMYLCATSRDTYNSPLHFGNGTRLTVT.

This chain joins TRBV28 and TRBJ1-1; maybe TRBD1 (6 bases). This CDR3 has 18 amino acids. V was clipped by 6 bases and J by 4 bases, with 27 bases between them. Germline V lookup: CDR1 MDHEN, CDR2 SYDVKM. The CDR3 DNA is TGTGCCAGCAGGGGACTAACGGGGGGCGCGGGTCGTGGCACTGAAGCTTTCTTT. As protein: CASRGLTGGAGRGTEAFF.

The chain links TRBV5-6 to TRBJ1-2, with D unresolved. Germline V lookup: CDR1 SGHDT, CDR2 YYEEEE. This CDR3 is 12 amino acids long. V lost 4 bases, J lost 2 bases, and 6 bases lay in between. The DNA for the CDR3 is TGTGCCAGCAGCCTAACGAACTATGGCTACACCTTC. Protein sequence: CASSLTNYGYTF.

This clone was counted only a few times. The rearrangement joins TRBV9 to TRBJ2-5; 7 positions agree with TRBD2. The CDR3 totals 14 residues. Per the germline V gene, CDR1 is SGDLS and CDR2 is YYNGEE. J gave up 4 bases and V 6 bases, and 9 bases lay outside the gene matches. The CDR3, as DNA: TGTGCCAGCACCCCGGGGCCGGGGGGAGAGACCCAGTACTTC. This codes for CASTPGPGGETQYF.

V and J are TRBV6-1 and TRBJ1-5, with TRBD1 matching over 8 bases. J was trimmed by 7 bases and V by 1 base; bases with no gene match: 12. The CDR3 covers 17 residues. Germline V gene lookup returns CDR1 MNHNS and CDR2 SASEGT. Here the CDR3 DNA reads TGTGCCAGCAGTGAAGGCAGGGGGCGACTCATAACCCAGCCCCAGCATTTT. Translation gives CASSEGRGRLITQPQHF.

The V call is TRBV19, the J call TRBJ1-5, with 7 bases lining up with TRBD1. The ends lost 7 bases at V and 0 bases at J; junction bases unmatched: 12. This CDR3 is built from 17 residues. Germline V CDR1 and CDR2: LNHDA, SQIVND (reference sequence). The CDR3 loop is CASNPKGQGDSNQPQHF. CDR3 DNA: TGTGCCAGTAACCCCAAAGGGCAGGGGGATAGCAATCAGCCCCAGCATTTT.

The rearrangement uses TRBV18 and TRBJ1-1; TRBD1 aligns across 10 bases. CDR1 is KGHSH, CDR2 LQKENI, per germline. Germline trimming cut 3 bases from V and 5 bases from J; bases unmatched to any gene: 6. This CDR3 comprises 15 residues. The CDR3, as DNA: TGTGCCAGCTCACCGACAGGGGGCGCAGAGACTGAAGCTTTCTTT. As protein: CASSPTGGAETEAFF.

The rearrangement joins TRBV7-9 to TRBJ1-5; D remains ambiguous. V dropped 5 bases and J dropped 5 bases, with 10 bases sitting between them. The germline V gene has CDR1 SEHNR and CDR2 FQNEAQ (reference sequence). The CDR3 consists of 13 residues. The CDR3 loop reads CASSRYKDQPQHF. DNA for the CDR3: TGTGCCAGCAGCCGATACAAAGATCAGCCCCAGCATTTT.

The chain has TRBV15 and TRBJ1-1; D is unclear. The CDR3 spans 15 residues. The V end was cut by 1 base, the J end by 1 base, with 10 bases between. From germline, CDR1 is LNHNV and CDR2 YYDKDF (reference sequence). The CDR3 here is CATSRGGSGNTEAFF. The CDR3 DNA reads as TGTGCCACCAGCAGAGGCGGCAGTGGGAACACTGAAGCTTTCTTT.

The chain couples TRBV7-2 to TRBJ1-1; 7 bases map to TRBD1. This CDR3 comprises 15 residues. V was clipped by 6 bases and J by 6 bases; unmatched bases: 13. Germline V lookup: CDR1 SGHTA, CDR2 FQGNSA. CDR3 nucleotides: TGTGCCAGCAGGCCCCCCAGGGGGGTGTTATCTGAAGCTTTCTTT. Its protein product is CASRPPRGVLSEAFF.

This chain connects TRBV7-9 to TRBJ2-7; TRBD1 matches at 10 bases. CDR1 and CDR2 (germline): SEHNR, FQNEAQ (reference sequence). V gave up 5 bases and J gave up 4 bases; unmatched junction bases: 11. The CDR3 sequence is 16 residues long. CDR3 in DNA: TGTGCCAGCAGCCCCCCAAGTGGGACAGGGGTTTACGAGCAGTACTTC. This translates into CASSPPSGTGVYEQYF. Using reference TRBV7-9 and TRBJ2-7 for the parts outside the CDR3, the full variable domain is DTGVSQNPRHKITKRGQNVTFRCDPISEHNRLYWYRQTLGQGPEFLTYFQNEAQLEKSRLLSDRFSAERPKGSFSTLEIQRTEQGDSAMYLCASSPPSGTGVYEQYFGPGTRLTVT.

This sequence joins TRBV11-3 and TRBJ1-2; TRBD1 matches at 7 bases. Germline assignment: CDR1 SGHNT and CDR2 YENEEA. The CDR3 length is 13 residues. V trimming: 1 base; J trimming: 4 bases; junction bases outside the gene matches: 0. Here the CDR3 DNA reads TGTGCCAGCAGCTTAGCAGGGGGCTATGGCTACACCTTC. Translated: CASSLAGGYGYTF.

The gene calls are TRBV19 and TRBJ2-7, with 7 bases matching TRBD1. V lost 6 bases and J lost 2; bases outside the gene matches: 7. The CDR3 has 14 residues. Germline lookup yields CDR1 LNHDA and CDR2 SQIVND (reference sequence). CDR3 DNA sequence: TGTGCCAGTAGCCGGGACAGAGTCACCTACGAGCAGTACTTC. It yields the protein CASSRDRVTYEQYF.

On this clone: The junction and the germline gene differ at one end; a read error may be behind it. Other DNA sequences in this sample translate to the same CDR3. The rearrangement joins TRBV7-9 to TRBJ2-7, with D possibly being TRBD2 (5 bases). This CDR3 spans 14 amino acids. Per germline, CDR1 SEHNR and CDR2 FQNEAQ (reference sequence). The CDR3 DNA sequence: TGTGCCAGTAGCTCCCCCGGGGTGTTGGGCGAGCAGTACTTC. The encoded protein is CASSSPGVLGEQYF.

The V and J genes are TRBV6-6 and TRBJ1-2, with D uncertain. The CDR3 is made up of 11 amino acids. Germline lookup yields CDR1 MNHNY and CDR2 SVGAGI (reference sequence). Trimming stripped 7 bases from V and 5 bases from J, with 8 bases between. CDR3 amino acids: CASTELYGYTF. CDR3 bases: TGTGCCAGCACGGAGCTATATGGCTACACCTTC.

This clone has just a few counts. The V and J genes are TRBV14 and TRBJ2-5; the D gene is possibly TRBD2 (5 bases). The germline gives CDR1 SGHDN, CDR2 FVKESK. Trimming stripped 4 bases from V and 6 bases from J, with 15 bases between. This CDR3 comprises 14 residues. CDR3 amino acids: CASSLRTQWKTQYF. In DNA, the CDR3 is TGTGCCAGCAGCCTCCGGACTCAGTGGAAGACCCAGTACTTC.

J is TRBJ2-2 and V is TRBV6-5, with 9 bases matching TRBD1. CDR1 and CDR2 (germline): MNHEY, SVGAGI. Losses at the gene ends were 1 base for V and 6 bases for J; bases not matched to a gene: 3. The CDR3 sequence is 15 residues long. The CDR3 reads CASSYLGTGSGELFF. As DNA, the CDR3 is TGTGCCAGCAGTTACTTGGGGACAGGGTCCGGGGAGCTGTTTTTT.

This clone appeared once. The rearrangement uses TRBV19 and TRBJ2-7, with TRBD1 identical over 9 bases. The length of the CDR3 is 15 residues. Trimming took 1 base from V and 5 from J; bases not matched to a gene: 6. Germline V lookup: CDR1 LNHDA, CDR2 SQIVND (reference sequence). The CDR3 coding sequence is TGTGCCAGTAGTATAGGGGAGTGGACAGGGGACGAGCAGTACTTC. Translated, it gives CASSIGEWTGDEQYF.

About this clone: Other DNA sequences in this specimen translate into the identical CDR3. The chain joins TRBV6-4 to TRBJ1-5; D call uncertain. The germline CDR1 and CDR2 sequences are MRHNA and SNTAGT. There are 14 residues in the CDR3. V lost 1 base to trimming and J lost 5 bases, with 9 bases between them. CDR3 nucleotides: TGTGCCAGCAGTGACTTGAGCCCTGATCAGCCCCAGCATTTT. Protein product: CASSDLSPDQPQHF.

This clone came up once. The chain uses TRBV14 and TRBJ1-6; D might be TRBD1 (6 bases). The CDR3 consists of 15 residues. Germline V gene data show CDR1 as SGHDN and CDR2 as FVKESK. Trimming removed 0 bases from V and 13 bases from J, with 16 bases in between. The CDR3 here is CASSQDRGVGGPLHF. CDR3 nucleotides: TGTGCCAGCAGCCAAGATAGGGGTGTTGGGGGCCCCCTCCACTTT.

This chain connects TRBV7-9 to TRBJ2-3; 8 bases fit TRBD1. V lost 3 bases to trimming and J lost 0 bases; unmatched junction nucleotides: 5. There are 16 residues in the CDR3. CDR1 and CDR2 from the germline V gene are SEHNR and FQNEAQ (reference sequence). The CDR3 DNA reads TGTGCCAGCAGCTTCAGGGACAGGTCTAGCACAGATACGCAGTATTTT. This translates into CASSFRDRSSTDTQYF.

With respect to this clone: The sample holds other DNA sequences that translate to the same CDR3. CDR3 protein: CAWTRGRTGLYSPLHF. For the CDR3, the DNA is TGTGCCTGGACACGGGGACGGACAGGGCTTTATTCACCCCTCCACTTT. This sequence joins TRBV30 and TRBJ1-6, with 8 bases identical to TRBD1. The ends lost 4 bases at V and 8 bases at J; junction bases unmatched: 13. The CDR3 consists of 16 residues. CDR1 and CDR2 from the germline V gene are GTSNPN and SVGIG (reference sequence).

The rearrangement links TRBV28 to TRBJ2-5; D not resolved. TRBJ2-7 explains the end of the DNA better; the J call may be wrong. There are 12 residues in the CDR3. CDR1 and CDR2 from the germline V gene are MDHEN and SYDVKM. The CDR3 is CASSLSSYEQYF. The CDR3 coding sequence is TGTGCCAGCAGTTTATCCTCCTACGAGCAGTACTTC.

Only a few counts were recorded for this clone. The sample holds other DNA sequences that translate to the same CDR3. V gene TRBV11-2 combines with J gene TRBJ1-2, with D perhaps matching TRBD1 (6 bases). Per the germline V gene, CDR1 is SGHAT and CDR2 is FQNNGV. The V gene lost 5 bases and the J gene lost 2 bases, with 9 bases spanning the gap. The CDR3 runs to 13 residues. DNA for the CDR3: TGTGCCAGCAGCCCCCAGGGGAACTATGGCTACACCTTC. This encodes CASSPQGNYGYTF.

This chain joins TRBV7-9 and TRBJ2-7; perhaps TRBD1 as D (5 bases). This CDR3 comprises 14 residues. Deletions cut 4 bases from V and 3 bases from J, with 13 bases between. Germline CDR1 SEHNR, CDR2 FQNEAQ (reference sequence). The CDR3 coding sequence is TGTGCCAGCAGCTCCCTGAAAGGGGTCTACGAGCAGTACTTC. It is translated as CASSSLKGVYEQYF.